This T cell receptor beta chain was found in a study of blood T cells in healthy people across ages. Study-wide findings and caveats: Higher diversity and more naive CD4+ cells were features of long-lived donors, compared to aged donors.

Then a second PCR, running roughly 7 to 11 cycles, was carried out with a sample-barcoded 5' primer and a J-beta primer mix. MiXCR, run by TCRdb on the 5' RACE reads, gives a single entry per CDR3 protein. The sample has about 1.6 million distinct CDR3 sequences, roughly 32% seen once. Germline values: CDR1 LGHNA, CDR2 YNFKEQ. This CDR3 contains 15 residues. The V and J ends lost 0 bases and 2 bases respectively, with 11 bases between them. Comment on this clonotype: Its matching antigen is unknown.

The receptor's source is a woman aged 25 to 39 in good health. The V gene is TRBV4-2, the J gene TRBJ2-7; D gene uncertain. Sequenced sample: blood. CDR3 bases: TGTGCCAGCAGCCAAGATCGACTGGTGGCCTACGAGCAGTACTTC. This encodes CASSQDRLVAYEQYF.